A selection of T cell receptor beta chains follows, all from one sample in a study of T-cell memory formation after mild COVID-19. TCRdb re-analysed the 5' RACE reads in MiXCR, keeping a single row per CDR3 protein. The repertoire holds about 430,000 distinct CDR3 sequences, with roughly 26% as singletons. Sequencing was carried out using PBMCs or a T cell subset sorted from them (not recorded which). The receptor source for this set is an adult woman who had mild COVID-19 (a few samples of this study predate the infection). Cell type and time point are not known. CDR3s include the opening cysteine and the closing phenylalanine or tryptophan. Fields, in order: J gene, D gene, V gene, clone size, CDR3 protein, CDR3 DNA. A D gene is named only where the DNA matches it firmly. Not every row has a clone size; where given, it reads once, few, many or a size class.

TRBJ2-7	-	TRBV12-3/TRBV12-4	-	CASSRADTYEQYF	TGTGCCAGCTCGCGAGCCGATACCTACGAGCAGTACTTC
TRBJ2-3	-	TRBV18	few	CASSRGAGTDTQYF	TGTGCCAGCTCACGGGGGGCCGGGACAGATACGCAGTATTTT
TRBJ2-5	TRBD1	TRBV5-6	-	CASSQWGQGETQYF	TGTGCCAGCAGCCAATGGGGACAGGGTGAGACCCAGTACTTC
TRBJ2-7	-	TRBV12-3/TRBV12-4	few	CASSWGAYEQYF	TGTGCCAGCAGCTGGGGGGCCTACGAGCAGTACTTC
TRBJ2-7	TRBD1	TRBV5-4	-	CASSWRLTGTYEQYF	TGTGCCAGCAGCTGGAGACTGACAGGGACCTACGAGCAGTACTTC
TRBJ2-1	-	TRBV4-1	-	CASSQGGDSLYNEQFF	TGCGCCAGCAGCCAAGGCGGGGACAGTTTGTACAATGAGCAGTTCTTC
TRBJ2-7	-	TRBV7-2	-	CASSLVVAYEQYF	TGTGCCAGCAGCTTAGTAGTGGCCTACGAGCAGTACTTC
TRBJ1-5	TRBD1	TRBV7-9	many	CASSLGQGVQPQHF	TGTGCCAGCAGCTTGGGACAGGGGGTTCAGCCCCAGCATTTT
TRBJ2-2	TRBD2	TRBV5-1	few	CASSPQGLAGGPSGELFF	TGCGCCAGCAGCCCCCAGGGACTAGCGGGGGGCCCCTCCGGGGAGCTGTTTTTT
TRBJ1-1	TRBD1	TRBV12-3/TRBV12-4	-	CASGGQGPTEAFF	TGTGCCAGCGGGGGACAGGGGCCCACTGAAGCTTTCTTT
TRBJ1-1	-	TRBV15	-	CATSREGREVGSFF	TGTGCCACCAGCAGGGAAGGGCGGGAGGTGGGTTCTTTCTTT
TRBJ2-1	-	TRBV6-5	-	CASSNGRWNEQFF	TGTGCCAGCAGCAACGGCCGCTGGAATGAGCAGTTCTTC
TRBJ2-3	TRBD1	TRBV5-1	-	CASSTQDRGADTQYF	TGCGCCAGCAGCACCCAGGACAGGGGGGCAGATACGCAGTATTTT
TRBJ2-2	TRBD1	TRBV9	few	CASSPRQGSGELFF	TGTGCCAGCAGCCCCCGACAGGGTAGCGGGGAGCTGTTTTTT
TRBJ1-2	-	TRBV5-1	few	CASSLARDRNRFHRYGYTF	TGCGCCAGCAGCTTGGCCCGAGACAGGAATCGCTTCCACCGTTATGGCTACACCTTC
TRBJ1-2	TRBD1	TRBV11-2	-	CASSLDRPGQNYGYTF	TGTGCCAGCAGCTTAGATCGCCCGGGACAGAACTATGGCTACACCTTC
TRBJ1-4	-	TRBV20-1	few	CSASLGVLSEKLFF	TGCAGTGCTAGTTTAGGGGTTTTGAGTGAAAAACTGTTTTTT
TRBJ2-6	-	TRBV12-3/TRBV12-4	few	CASSSPLRASGANVLTF	TGTGCCAGCAGTTCCCCTTTAAGGGCGTCTGGGGCCAACGTCCTGACTTTC
TRBJ2-3	TRBD2	TRBV4-1	-	CASSLMGGTSTDTQYF	TGCGCCAGCAGCCTCATGGGGGGGACTAGCACAGATACGCAGTATTTT
TRBJ1-2	-	TRBV4-3	-	CASSQDSQGYGYTF	TGCGCCAGCAGCCAAGATTCACAGGGTTATGGATACACCTTC
TRBJ2-2	-	TRBV12-3/TRBV12-4	few	CASSLVGILSGELFF	TGTGCCAGCAGTTTAGTGGGGATACTTAGCGGGGAGCTGTTTTTT
TRBJ1-2	-	TRBV5-4	-	CASSEDPGRADYGYTF	TGTGCCAGCAGCGAGGACCCTGGCAGGGCTGACTATGGCTACACCTTC
TRBJ2-1	TRBD2	TRBV20-1	many	CSATPGTSKIDEQFF	TGCAGTGCCACACCCGGGACTAGTAAAATCGATGAGCAGTTCTTC
TRBJ2-5	-	TRBV11-3	-	CASSLGGWGSATQETQYF	TGTGCCAGCAGCTTAGGCGGGTGGGGTAGCGCAACCCAAGAGACCCAGTACTTC
TRBJ2-1	TRBD1	TRBV7-9	-	CASSLVRSRGTGLSNEQFF	TGTGCCAGCAGCTTAGTAAGGAGCCGGGGGACAGGGCTATCCAATGAGCAGTTCTTC
TRBJ2-1	-	TRBV5-4	-	CASSTRTGGNNEQFF	TGTGCCAGCAGCACTCGAACGGGTGGGAACAATGAGCAGTTCTTC
TRBJ1-1	-	TRBV27	-	CASSPLGPRDTEAFF	TGTGCCAGCAGTCCGCTCGGACCAAGGGACACTGAAGCTTTCTTT
TRBJ1-1	-	TRBV7-2	few	CASRAMMNTEAFF	TGTGCCAGCAGGGCGATGATGAACACTGAAGCTTTCTTT
TRBJ2-5	-	TRBV7-2	few	CASSLNPKTQYF	TGTGCCAGCAGCTTGAACCCTAAGACCCAGTACTTC
TRBJ2-3	TRBD2	TRBV7-9	-	CASSLLAGGPGDTQYF	TGTGCCAGCAGCTTACTGGCGGGAGGGCCTGGGGATACGCAGTATTTT
TRBJ1-1	-	TRBV18	-	CASSFDGNTEAFF	TGTGCCAGCTCTTTCGACGGGAACACTGAAGCTTTCTTT
TRBJ2-6	-	TRBV7-6	-	CASSLAGAGGANVLTF	TGTGCCAGCAGCTTAGCGGGAGCCGGGGGGGCCAACGTCCTGACTTTC
TRBJ1-5	-	TRBV11-2	few	CASSLGLKNQPQHF	TGTGCCAGCAGCTTAGGGCTGAAAAATCAGCCCCAGCATTTT
TRBJ1-4	-	TRBV4-2	few	CASKDPSTGVNREKLFF	TGTGCCAGCAAGGACCCTAGTACGGGGGTGAATCGGGAAAAACTGTTTTTT
TRBJ2-5	-	TRBV15	few	CATSRDPLARETQYF	TGTGCCACCAGCAGAGATCCACTAGCAAGGGAGACCCAGTACTTC
TRBJ1-1	-	TRBV25-1	-	CASRRGVNTEAFF	TGTGCCAGCAGAAGGGGGGTGAACACTGAAGCTTTCTTT
TRBJ2-7	TRBD2	TRBV19	-	CASSRGLAGPYEQYF	TGTGCCAGTAGTAGGGGACTAGCGGGACCCTACGAGCAGTACTTC
TRBJ2-7	-	TRBV20-1	few	CSARGDTDYEQYF	TGCAGTGCTAGAGGGGACACGGACTACGAGCAGTACTTC
TRBJ2-2	TRBD2	TRBV14	-	CASSPGLAGGTGELFF	TGTGCCAGCAGCCCCGGCCTAGCGGGGGGGACCGGGGAGCTGTTTTTT
TRBJ2-3	-	TRBV7-8	-	CASSHGDTTDTQYF	TGTGCCAGCAGCCACGGGGACACCACAGATACGCAGTATTTT
TRBJ2-5	-	TRBV7-9	-	CASSLGPQGGETQYF	TGTGCCAGCAGCTTAGGCCCCCAGGGCGGGGAGACCCAGTACTTC
TRBJ2-7	-	TRBV2	-	CASSQRGGQAGNEQYF	TGTGCCAGTTCTCAACGGGGCGGACAGGCGGGAAACGAGCAGTACTTC
TRBJ1-5	-	TRBV30	-	CAWRGSASNQPQHF	TGTGCCTGGAGGGGGTCGGCGAGCAATCAGCCCCAGCATTTT
TRBJ2-7	-	TRBV12-3/TRBV12-4	-	CASSSPVGTTYEQYF	TGTGCCAGCAGTTCCCCTGTCGGGACCACCTACGAGCAGTACTTC
TRBJ1-5	TRBD1	TRBV18	few	CASSQSDRVGQPQHF	TGTGCCAGCTCCCAGTCAGACAGGGTTGGTCAGCCCCAGCATTTT
TRBJ2-6	-	TRBV9	-	CASSPERVPSSGANVLTF	TGTGCCAGCAGCCCAGAGCGAGTTCCCTCCTCTGGGGCCAACGTCCTGACTTTC
TRBJ1-2	TRBD1	TRBV7-9	few	CASSLNRGDGYTF	TGTGCCAGCAGCTTAAACAGGGGGGATGGCTACACCTTC
TRBJ2-1	TRBD2	TRBV7-2	-	CASSPLAGGFLSYNEQFF	TGTGCCAGCAGCCCACTAGCGGGAGGTTTCCTCTCCTACAATGAGCAGTTCTTC
TRBJ2-7	-	TRBV5-1	-	CASSSEDRSYEQYF	TGCGCCAGCAGCTCGGAGGATAGGTCCTACGAGCAGTACTTC
TRBJ2-1	-	TRBV7-3	few	CASSLTEMSSYNEQFF	TGTGCCAGCAGCTTAACGGAGATGAGCTCCTACAATGAGCAGTTCTTC
TRBJ2-5	TRBD2	TRBV6-5	-	CASSYRLAGASAQYF	TGTGCCAGCAGTTACAGGCTAGCGGGAGCCTCGGCCCAGTACTTC